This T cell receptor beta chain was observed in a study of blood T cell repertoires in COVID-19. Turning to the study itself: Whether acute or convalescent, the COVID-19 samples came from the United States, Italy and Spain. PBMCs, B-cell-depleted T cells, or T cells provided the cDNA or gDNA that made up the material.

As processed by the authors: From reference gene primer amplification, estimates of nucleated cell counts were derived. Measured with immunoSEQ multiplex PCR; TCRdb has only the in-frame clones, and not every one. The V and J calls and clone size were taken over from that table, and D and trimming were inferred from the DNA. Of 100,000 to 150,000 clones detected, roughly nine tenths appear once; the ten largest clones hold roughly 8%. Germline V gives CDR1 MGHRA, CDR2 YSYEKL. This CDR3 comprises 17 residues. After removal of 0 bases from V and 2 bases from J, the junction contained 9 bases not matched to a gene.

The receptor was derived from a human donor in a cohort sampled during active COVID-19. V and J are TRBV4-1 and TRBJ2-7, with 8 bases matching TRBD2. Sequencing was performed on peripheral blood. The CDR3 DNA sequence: TGCGCCAGCAGCCAAGATCTCATCCGGGAGGGACCCTACGAGCAGTACTTC. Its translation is CASSQDLIREGPYEQYF.